The clone carrying this TCR beta chain was observed many times. Its specificity is unknown. The data derive from a study of beta chain bispecific antibodies for T cell cancers. Looking at the study overall: Sequenced cells survived coculture with leukemia lines plus bispecific antibodies. Study observations and caveats: The leukemia cells, rather than normal T cells, gave most of the targeted TRBV signal. After anti-TRBV12 rather than anti-CD19 exposure, TRBV12-3 made up approximately 99% less of total TRBV signal. Apart from targeted and closely related genes, other TRBV families appeared unaffected by TRBV-directed bispecific antibodies.

Blood mononuclear cells were expanded for three to four days using either OKT3 anti-CD3 antibody or CD3/CD28 beads. IL-2 (roughly 100 IU/ml) and IL-7 (around 5 ng/ml) supported the T cell cultures. V dropped 3 bases and J dropped 10 bases, with 19 bases sitting between them. Germline CDR1 reads MNHEY; CDR2 reads SMNVEV (reference sequence). CDR3 size: 14 residues. Unique molecular identifier barcodes measured each clonotype's abundance. TCRdb re-called the 5' RACE reads through MiXCR, storing one row per CDR3 protein. This repertoire shows about 20,000 distinct CDR3 sequences, 2% to 2.5% found once; its top ten account for more than 5%.

This chain uses TRBV27 with TRBJ2-7, with a possible D match to TRBD2 (6 bases). The sample consisted of healthy donor T cells cultured with leukemia cells, taken from a culture containing a bispecific antibody targeting TCR Vbeta12. This receptor was identified in a human donor in good health. Some clones in this sample may be carry-over from other donors' samples. CDR3 sequence reads: CASSLGGSSTKQYF. The CDR3 DNA sequence: TGTGCCAGCAGTTTGGGAGGCAGTTCTACGAAACAGTACTTC.